This T cell receptor beta chain was identified during a study of shared clonotypes between healthy human individuals. Many counts were recorded for this clone. On sorted subsets, replicate PCRs used approximately 190 ng DNA, or 31,000 or so T cell genomes. This table comes from immunoSEQ multiplex PCR, and its TCRdb copy is limited to in-frame clones, with some not included. The table has approximately 740,000 clones, 74% seen once; the top ten hold about 1.8%. CDR1 and CDR2 (germline): MDHEN, SYDVKM. The CDR3 runs to 15 residues. The V gene end was trimmed by 2 bases and the J gene end by 4 bases; junction bases not matched to a gene: 2.

This chain links TRBV28 with TRBJ2-2, with 9 bases lining up with TRBD1. Sequences were obtained from memory CD4+ T cells sorted from blood. Subset denoted: CD45RA-negative fraction. This clonotype was sampled from a woman aged 25 to 45 in good health. The CDR3 protein is CASSLMDRGTGELFF. Here the CDR3 DNA reads TGTGCCAGCAGTTTAATGGACAGGGGCACCGGGGAGCTGTTTTTT.